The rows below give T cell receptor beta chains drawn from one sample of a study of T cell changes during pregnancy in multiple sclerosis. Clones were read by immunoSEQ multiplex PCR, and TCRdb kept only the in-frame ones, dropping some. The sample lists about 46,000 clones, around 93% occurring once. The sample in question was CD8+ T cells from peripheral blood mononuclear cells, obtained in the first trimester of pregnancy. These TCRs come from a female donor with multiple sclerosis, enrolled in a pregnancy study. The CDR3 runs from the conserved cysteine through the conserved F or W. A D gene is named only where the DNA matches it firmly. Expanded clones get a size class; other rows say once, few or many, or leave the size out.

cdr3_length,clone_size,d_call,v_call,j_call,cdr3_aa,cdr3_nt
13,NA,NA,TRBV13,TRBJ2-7,CASSLLANYEQYF,TGTGCCAGCAGCTTATTGGCCAACTACGAGCAGTACTTC
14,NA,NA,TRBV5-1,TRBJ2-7,CASAGGVGGYEQYF,TGCGCCAGCGCCGGAGGGGTAGGAGGCTACGAGCAGTACTTC
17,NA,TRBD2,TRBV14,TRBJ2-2,CASSLYQAGGPVGELFF,TGTGCCAGCAGCCTTTACCAAGCGGGAGGGCCCGTCGGGGAGCTGTTTTTT
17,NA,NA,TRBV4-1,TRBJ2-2,CASSHNPGTLVPGELFF,TGCGCCAGCAGCCATAATCCGGGGACTTTGGTCCCCGGGGAGCTGTTTTTT
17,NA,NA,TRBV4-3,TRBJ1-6,CASSQDGPSSYNSPLHF,TGCGCCAGCAGCCAAGACGGTCCAAGCTCCTATAATTCACCCCTCCACTTT
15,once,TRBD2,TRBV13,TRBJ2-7,CASSLGRAGVNEQYF,TGTGCCAGCAGCTTAGGCCGGGCGGGAGTCAACGAGCAGTACTTC
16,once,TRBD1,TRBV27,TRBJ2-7,CASSPRAGTEDYEQYF,TGTGCCAGCAGTCCGAGGGCCGGGACAGAAGACTACGAGCAGTACTTC
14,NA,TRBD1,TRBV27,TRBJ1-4,CASSADRGGEKLFF,TGTGCCAGCAGTGCGGACAGGGGCGGCGAAAAACTGTTTTTT
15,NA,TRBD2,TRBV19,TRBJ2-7,CASSPIAGSSYEQYF,TGTGCCAGTAGTCCAATAGCGGGTAGCTCCTACGAGCAGTACTTC
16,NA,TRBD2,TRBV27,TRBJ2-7,CASSPLGIAGAGEQYF,TGTGCCAGCAGTCCCCTGGGAATAGCGGGAGCCGGGGAGCAGTACTTC
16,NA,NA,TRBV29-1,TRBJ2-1,CSVEGVSRRNYNEQFF,TGCAGCGTTGAAGGTGTTAGCCGGAGAAACTACAATGAGCAGTTCTTC
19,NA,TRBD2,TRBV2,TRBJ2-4,CASSEKRASGRDVEVIQYF,TGTGCCAGCAGTGAAAAAAGGGCTAGCGGGAGGGACGTCGAGGTCATTCAGTACTTC
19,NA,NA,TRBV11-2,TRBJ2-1,CASSLGPVTGPGSYNEQFF,TGTGCCAGCAGCTTAGGGCCGGTAACGGGTCCGGGCTCCTACAATGAGCAGTTCTTC
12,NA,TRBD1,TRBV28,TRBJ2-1,CASRPGGGEQFF,TGTGCCAGCAGACCAGGGGGCGGTGAGCAGTTCTTC
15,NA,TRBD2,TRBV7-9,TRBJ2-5,CASSKSTSGEETQYF,TGTGCCAGCAGCAAGTCTACTAGCGGGGAGGAGACCCAGTACTTC